This T cell receptor (beta chain) was captured by sequencing in a study of T cells in Graves' hyperthyroidism and ophthalmopathy. Study-level information: Peripheral blood was collected at initial diagnosis, before any treatment.

Study results and caveats: Ophthalmopathy was predicted by the model a median of approximately 6 months ahead of onset. Stable hyperthyroidism and ophthalmopathy were separated using 13 V-J signatures. The majority of expanded thyroid clonotypes above 0.001 also appeared in blood.

TCR beta CDR3 regions were amplified from RNA transcripts. HTBI primers were the set used in a first-round RT-PCR of the TCR CDR3. TCRdb re-derived calls from the multiplex PCR reads in MiXCR, one entry per CDR3 protein. The table lists around 560,000 distinct CDR3 sequences, about a sixth of them singletons, with around a sixth in the top ten. Comments on this clonotype: Its cognate antigen is unknown.

Germline lookup yields CDR1 MGHDK and CDR2 SYGVNS. This CDR3 is 15 amino acids long. Trimming removed 4 bases from V and 5 bases from J; junction bases left unmatched: 5. This chain joins TRBV25-1 and TRBJ2-5; 12 nucleotides align to TRBD1. The TCR was taken from a woman aged 18 to 35 with Graves' hyperthyroidism. The specimen sequenced was blood. For the CDR3, the DNA is TGTGCCAGCAGTGTAACCGGGACAGGGGGCGAGACCCAGTACTTC. Protein product: CASSVTGTGGETQYF.